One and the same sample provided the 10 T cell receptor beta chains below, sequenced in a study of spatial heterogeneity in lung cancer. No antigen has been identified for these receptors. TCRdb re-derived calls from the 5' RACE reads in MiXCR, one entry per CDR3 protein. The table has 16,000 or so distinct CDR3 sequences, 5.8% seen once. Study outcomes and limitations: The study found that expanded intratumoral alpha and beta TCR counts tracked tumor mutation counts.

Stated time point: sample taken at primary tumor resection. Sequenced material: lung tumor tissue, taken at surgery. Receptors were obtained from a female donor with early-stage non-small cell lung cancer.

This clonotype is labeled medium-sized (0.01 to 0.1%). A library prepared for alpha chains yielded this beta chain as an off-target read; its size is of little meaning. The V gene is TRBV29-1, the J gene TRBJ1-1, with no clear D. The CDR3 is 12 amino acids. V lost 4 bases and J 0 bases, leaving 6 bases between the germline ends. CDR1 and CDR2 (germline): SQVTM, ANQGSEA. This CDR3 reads CSVGHLNTEAFF. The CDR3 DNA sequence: TGCAGCGTTGGGCACCTGAACACTGAAGCTTTCTTT. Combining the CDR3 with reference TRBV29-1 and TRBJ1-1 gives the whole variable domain SAVISQKPSRDICQRGTSLTIQCQVDSQVTMMFWYRQQPGQSLTLIATANQGSEATYESGFVIDKFPISRPNLTFSTLTVSNMSPEDSSIYLCSVGHLNTEAFFGQGTRLTVV.

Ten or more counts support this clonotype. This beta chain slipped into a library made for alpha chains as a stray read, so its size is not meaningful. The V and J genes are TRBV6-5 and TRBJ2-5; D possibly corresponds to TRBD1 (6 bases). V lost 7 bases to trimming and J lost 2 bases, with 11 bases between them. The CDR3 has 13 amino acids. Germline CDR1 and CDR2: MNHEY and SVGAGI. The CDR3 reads CASNTGSQETQYF. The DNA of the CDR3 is TGTGCCAGCAATACAGGGTCGCAAGAGACCCAGTACTTC.

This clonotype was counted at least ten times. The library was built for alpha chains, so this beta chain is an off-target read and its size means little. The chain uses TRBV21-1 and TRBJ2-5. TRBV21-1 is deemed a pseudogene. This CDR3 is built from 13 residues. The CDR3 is CASSKAREETQYF. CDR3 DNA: TGTGCCAGCAGCAAAGCGAGGGAAGAGACCCAGTACTTC.

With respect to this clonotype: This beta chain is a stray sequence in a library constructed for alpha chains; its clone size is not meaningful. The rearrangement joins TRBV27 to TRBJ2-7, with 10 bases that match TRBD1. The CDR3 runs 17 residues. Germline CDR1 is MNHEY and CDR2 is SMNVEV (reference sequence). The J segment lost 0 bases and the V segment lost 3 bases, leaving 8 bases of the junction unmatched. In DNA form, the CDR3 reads TGTGCCAGCAGTTTGACAGGGGGCGAACTAGTCTCCTACGAGCAGTACTTC. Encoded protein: CASSLTGGELVSYEQYF.

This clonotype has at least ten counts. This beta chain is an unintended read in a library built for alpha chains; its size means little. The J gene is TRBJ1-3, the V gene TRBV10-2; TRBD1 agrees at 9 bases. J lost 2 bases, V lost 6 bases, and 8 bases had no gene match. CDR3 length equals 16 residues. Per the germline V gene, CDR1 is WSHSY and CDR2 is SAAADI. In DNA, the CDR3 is TGCGCCAGCAGGAACTGGGGACAGGGAACTGGAAACACCATATATTTT. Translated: CASRNWGQGTGNTIYF.

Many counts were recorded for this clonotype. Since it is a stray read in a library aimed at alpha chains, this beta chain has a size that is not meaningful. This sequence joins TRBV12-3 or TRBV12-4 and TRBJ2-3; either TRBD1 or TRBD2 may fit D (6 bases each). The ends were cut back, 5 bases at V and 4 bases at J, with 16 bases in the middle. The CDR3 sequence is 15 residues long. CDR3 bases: TGTGCCAGCAGTCCGCCCGCTAGGGGGGCAGATACGCAGTATTTT. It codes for CASSPPARGADTQYF.

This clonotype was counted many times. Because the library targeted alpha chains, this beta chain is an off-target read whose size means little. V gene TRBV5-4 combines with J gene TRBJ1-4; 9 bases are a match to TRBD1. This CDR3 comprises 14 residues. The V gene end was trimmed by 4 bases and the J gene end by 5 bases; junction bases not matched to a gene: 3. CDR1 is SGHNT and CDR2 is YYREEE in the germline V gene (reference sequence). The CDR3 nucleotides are TGTGCCAGCAGCATCGACAGGGGGAATGAAAAACTGTTTTTT. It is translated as CASSIDRGNEKLFF.

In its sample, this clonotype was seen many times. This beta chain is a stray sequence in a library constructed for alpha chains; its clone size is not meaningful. Written as DNA, the CDR3 is TGTGCCAGCAGCGTAGTATCCGGGGAGGGGCCTTATACGCAGTATTTT. This codes for CASSVVSGEGPYTQYF. The chain couples TRBV9 to TRBJ2-3, with 7 nucleotides matching TRBD2. The V gene end was trimmed by 0 bases and the J gene end by 7 bases; junction bases not matched to a gene: 11. The germline V gene has CDR1 SGDLS and CDR2 YYNGEE. The CDR3 has 16 amino acids.

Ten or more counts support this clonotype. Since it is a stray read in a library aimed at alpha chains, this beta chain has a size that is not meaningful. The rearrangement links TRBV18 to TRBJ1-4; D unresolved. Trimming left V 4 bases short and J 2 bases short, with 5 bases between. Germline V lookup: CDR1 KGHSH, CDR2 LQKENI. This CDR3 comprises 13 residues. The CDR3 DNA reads TGTGCCAGCTCACGGGTGACTAATGAAAAACTGTTTTTT. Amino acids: CASSRVTNEKLFF.

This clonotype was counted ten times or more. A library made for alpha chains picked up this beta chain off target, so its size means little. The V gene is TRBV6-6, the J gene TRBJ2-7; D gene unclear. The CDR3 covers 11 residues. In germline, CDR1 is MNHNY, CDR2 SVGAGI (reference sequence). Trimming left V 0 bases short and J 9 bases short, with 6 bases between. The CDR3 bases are TGTGCCAGCAGTTACTCATCGTGGCAGTACTTC. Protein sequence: CASSYSSWQYF.